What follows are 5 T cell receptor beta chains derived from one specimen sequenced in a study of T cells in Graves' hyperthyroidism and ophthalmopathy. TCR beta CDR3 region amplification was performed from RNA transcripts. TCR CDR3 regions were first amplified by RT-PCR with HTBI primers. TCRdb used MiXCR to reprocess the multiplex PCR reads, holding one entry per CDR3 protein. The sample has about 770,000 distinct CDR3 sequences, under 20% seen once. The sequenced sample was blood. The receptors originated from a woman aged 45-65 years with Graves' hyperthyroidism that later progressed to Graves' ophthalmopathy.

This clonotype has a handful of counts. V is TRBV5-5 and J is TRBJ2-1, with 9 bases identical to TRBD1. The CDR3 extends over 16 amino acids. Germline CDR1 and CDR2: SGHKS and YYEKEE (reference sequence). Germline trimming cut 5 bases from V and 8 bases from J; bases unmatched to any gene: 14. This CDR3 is CASSFAAGQGGHEQFF. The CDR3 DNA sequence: TGTGCCAGCAGTTTTGCGGCGGGACAGGGTGGCCATGAGCAGTTCTTC. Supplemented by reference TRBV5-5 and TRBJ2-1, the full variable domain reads DAGVTQSPTHLIKTRGQQVTLRCSPISGHKSVSWYQQVLGQGPQFIFQYYEKEERGRGNFPDRFSARQFPNYSSELNVNALLLGDSALYLCASSFAAGQGGHEQFFGPGTRLTVL.

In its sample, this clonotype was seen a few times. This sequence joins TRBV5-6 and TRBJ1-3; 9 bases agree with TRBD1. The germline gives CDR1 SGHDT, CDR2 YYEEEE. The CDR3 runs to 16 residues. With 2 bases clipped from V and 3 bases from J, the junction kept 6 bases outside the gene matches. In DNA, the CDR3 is TGTGCCAGCAGCTTTACCGGGACAGGGTTTGGAAACACCATATATTTT. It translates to CASSFTGTGFGNTIYF.

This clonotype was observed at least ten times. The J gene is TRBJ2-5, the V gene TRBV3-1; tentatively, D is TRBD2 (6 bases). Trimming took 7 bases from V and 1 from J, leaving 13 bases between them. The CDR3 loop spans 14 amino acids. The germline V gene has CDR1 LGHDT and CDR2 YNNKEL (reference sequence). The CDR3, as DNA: TGTGCCAGCACACCGCTAGCGTTCCAAGAGACCCAGTACTTC. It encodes CASTPLAFQETQYF.

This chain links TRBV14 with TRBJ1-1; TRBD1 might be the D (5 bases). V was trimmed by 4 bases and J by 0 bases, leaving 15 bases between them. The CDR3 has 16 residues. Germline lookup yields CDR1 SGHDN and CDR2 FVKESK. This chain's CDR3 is CASSLSGGSLNTEAFF. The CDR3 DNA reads TGTGCCAGCAGCCTGTCTGGGGGGAGTTTGAACACTGAAGCTTTCTTT.

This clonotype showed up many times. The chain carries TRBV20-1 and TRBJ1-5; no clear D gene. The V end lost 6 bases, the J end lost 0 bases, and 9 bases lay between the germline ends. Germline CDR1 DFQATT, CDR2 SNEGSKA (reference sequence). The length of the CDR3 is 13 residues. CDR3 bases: TGCAGTGCCGGAACTAATAGCAATCAGCCCCAGCATTTT. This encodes CSAGTNSNQPQHF.